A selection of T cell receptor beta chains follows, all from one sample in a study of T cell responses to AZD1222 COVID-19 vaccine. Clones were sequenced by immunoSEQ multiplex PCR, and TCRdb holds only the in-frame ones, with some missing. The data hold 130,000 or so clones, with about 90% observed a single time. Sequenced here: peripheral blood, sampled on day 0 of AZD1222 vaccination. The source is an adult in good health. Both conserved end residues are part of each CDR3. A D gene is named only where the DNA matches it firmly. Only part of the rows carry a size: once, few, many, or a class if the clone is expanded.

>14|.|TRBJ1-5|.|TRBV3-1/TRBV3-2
TGTGCCAGCAGCCAAGGTTTCGCTGGCGGGCCCCAGCATTTT
CASSQGFAGGPQHF
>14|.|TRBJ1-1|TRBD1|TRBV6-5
TGTGCCAGCAGTTACCTACAGGGGCGGGCTGAAGCTTTCTTT
CASSYLQGRAEAFF
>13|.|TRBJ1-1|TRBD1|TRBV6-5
TGTGCCAGCAGACGACAGGGGAACACTGAAGCTTTCTTT
CASRRQGNTEAFF
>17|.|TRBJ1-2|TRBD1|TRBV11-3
TGTGCCAGCAGCTTAGAAGGGACAGGGGCGCAAAACTATGGCTACACCTTC
CASSLEGTGAQNYGYTF
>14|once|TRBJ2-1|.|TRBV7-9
TGTGCCAGCAGCCGTTACGGGAGTAGGGATGAGCAGTTCTTC
CASSRYGSRDEQFF
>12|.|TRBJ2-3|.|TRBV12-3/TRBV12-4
TGTGCCAGCAGTTCCAGGACAGATACGCAGTATTTT
CASSSRTDTQYF
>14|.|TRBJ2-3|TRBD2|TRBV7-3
TGTGCCAGCAGCCTCGGACTAGCGATAGATACGCAGTATTTT
CASSLGLAIDTQYF
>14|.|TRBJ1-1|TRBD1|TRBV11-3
TGTGCCAGCAGCTCCAGGACAGGGAACACTGAAGCTTTCTTT
CASSSRTGNTEAFF
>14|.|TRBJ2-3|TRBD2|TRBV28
TGTGCCAGCGGGGCGGGAGGACACACAGATACGCAGTATTTT
CASGAGGHTDTQYF
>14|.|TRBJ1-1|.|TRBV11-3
TGTGCCAGCAGCTTCTCGGGTCAGAACACTGAAGCTTTCTTT
CASSFSGQNTEAFF
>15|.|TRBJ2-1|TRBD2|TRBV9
TGTGCCAGCAGCGCCCGGAGTAGCGGGAGAAATGAGCAGTTCTTC
CASSARSSGRNEQFF
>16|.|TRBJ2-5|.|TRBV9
TGTGCCAGCAGCCGAGACTACAGGGATTATAAAGAGACCCAGTACTTC
CASSRDYRDYKETQYF
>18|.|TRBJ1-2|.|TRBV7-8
TGTGCCAGCATTCGGGGGCGGACACAGGGTAAATTGAACTATGGCTACACCTTC
CASIRGRTQGKLNYGYTF
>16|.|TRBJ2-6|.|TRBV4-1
TGCGCCAGCAGCCAATCGGAGCTCTCTGGGGCCAACGTCCTGACTTTC
CASSQSELSGANVLTF
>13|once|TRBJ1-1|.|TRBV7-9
TGTGCCAGCAGCTCGGGGTTCGGCACTGAAGCTTTCTTT
CASSSGFGTEAFF
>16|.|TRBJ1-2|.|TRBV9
TGTGCCAGCAGCGCCGATAGACCGGGGGGCTCTAGGGGCTACACCTTC
CASSADRPGGSRGYTF
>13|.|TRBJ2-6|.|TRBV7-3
TGTGCCAGCAGCTTAGGAGGGGCCAACGTCCTGACTTTC
CASSLGGANVLTF